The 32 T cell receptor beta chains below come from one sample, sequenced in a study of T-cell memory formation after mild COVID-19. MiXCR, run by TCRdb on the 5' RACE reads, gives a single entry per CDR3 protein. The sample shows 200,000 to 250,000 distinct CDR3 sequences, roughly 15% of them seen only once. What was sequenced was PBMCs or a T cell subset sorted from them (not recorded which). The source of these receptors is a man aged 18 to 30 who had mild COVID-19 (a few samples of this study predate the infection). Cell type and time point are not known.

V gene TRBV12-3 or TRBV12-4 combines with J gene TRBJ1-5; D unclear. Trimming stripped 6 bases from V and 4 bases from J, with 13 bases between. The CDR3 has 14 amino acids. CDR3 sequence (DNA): TGTGCCAGCAGCTCCCAGGCCATAAATCAGCCCCAGCATTTT. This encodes CASSSQAINQPQHF.

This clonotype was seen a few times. The CDR3 nucleotides read TGTGCCAGCAGCTTAACCATAAACTACGAGCAGTACTTC. It codes for CASSLTINYEQYF. The V gene is TRBV7-2, the J gene TRBJ2-7; D gene unclear. CDR3 length equals 13 residues. V was pared by 2 bases and J by 3 bases, with 8 bases between. CDR1 and CDR2 (germline): SGHTA, FQGNSA.

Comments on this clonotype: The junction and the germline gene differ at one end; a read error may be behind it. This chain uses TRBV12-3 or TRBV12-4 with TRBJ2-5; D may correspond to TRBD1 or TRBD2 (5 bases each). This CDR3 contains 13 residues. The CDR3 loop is CASSKTGQETKYF. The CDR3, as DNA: TGTGCCAGCTCAAAAACGGGGCAGGAGACCAAGTACTTC.

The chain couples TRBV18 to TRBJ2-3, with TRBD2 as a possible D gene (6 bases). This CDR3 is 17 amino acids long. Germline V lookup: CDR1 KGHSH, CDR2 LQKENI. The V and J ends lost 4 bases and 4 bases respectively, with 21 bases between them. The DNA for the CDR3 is TGTGCCAGCTCACTTACCTGGTCTGGCGGGGCGGCAGATACGCAGTATTTT. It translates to CASSLTWSGGAADTQYF.

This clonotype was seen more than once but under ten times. The chain's CDR3 is CASSPGTGDNSPLHF. In DNA form, the CDR3 reads TGTGCCAGCTCACCCGGGACAGGGGATAATTCACCCCTCCACTTT. This rearrangement joins TRBV18 to TRBJ1-6; 10 bases fit TRBD1. Germline CDR1 KGHSH, CDR2 LQKENI. The J segment lost 5 bases and the V segment lost 3 bases, leaving 1 base of the junction unmatched. The CDR3 covers 15 residues.

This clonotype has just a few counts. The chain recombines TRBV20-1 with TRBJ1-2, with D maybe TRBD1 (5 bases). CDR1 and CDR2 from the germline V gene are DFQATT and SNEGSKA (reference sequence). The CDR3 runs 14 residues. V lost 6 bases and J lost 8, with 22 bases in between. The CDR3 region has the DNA TGCAGTGCCGAGCGCAGGGTTAAACGAAAGGGCTACACCTTC. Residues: CSAERRVKRKGYTF.

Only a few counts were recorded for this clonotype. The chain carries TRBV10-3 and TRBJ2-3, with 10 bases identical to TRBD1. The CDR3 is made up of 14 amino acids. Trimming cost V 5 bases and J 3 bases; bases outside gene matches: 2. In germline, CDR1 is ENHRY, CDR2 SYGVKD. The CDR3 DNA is TGTGCCATCAGTAGGGACAGGGGAACAGATACGCAGTATTTT. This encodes CAISRDRGTDTQYF.

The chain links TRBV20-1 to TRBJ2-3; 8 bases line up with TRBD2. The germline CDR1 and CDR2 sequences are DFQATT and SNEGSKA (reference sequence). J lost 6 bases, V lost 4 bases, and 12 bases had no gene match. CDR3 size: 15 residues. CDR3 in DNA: TGCAGTGCTACCCCAGCGGGGGTCGGGATGGATACGCAGTATTTT. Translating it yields CSATPAGVGMDTQYF.

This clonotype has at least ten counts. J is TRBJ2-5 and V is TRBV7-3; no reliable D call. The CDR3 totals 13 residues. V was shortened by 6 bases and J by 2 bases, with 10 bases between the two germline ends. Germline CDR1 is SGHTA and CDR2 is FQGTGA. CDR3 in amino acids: CASSTGPQETQYF. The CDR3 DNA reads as TGTGCCAGCAGTACCGGACCGCAAGAGACCCAGTACTTC.

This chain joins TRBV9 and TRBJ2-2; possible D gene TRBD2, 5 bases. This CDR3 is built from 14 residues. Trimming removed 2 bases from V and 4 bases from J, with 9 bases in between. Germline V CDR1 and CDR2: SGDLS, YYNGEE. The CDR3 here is CASSVTRGTGELFF. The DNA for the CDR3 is TGTGCCAGCAGCGTGACCCGGGGCACCGGGGAGCTGTTTTTT.

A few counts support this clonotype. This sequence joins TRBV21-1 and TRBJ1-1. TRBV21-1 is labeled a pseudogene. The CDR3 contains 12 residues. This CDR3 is CASSPRDTEAFF. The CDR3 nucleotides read TGTGCCAGCAGCCCTCGGGACACTGAAGCTTTCTTT.

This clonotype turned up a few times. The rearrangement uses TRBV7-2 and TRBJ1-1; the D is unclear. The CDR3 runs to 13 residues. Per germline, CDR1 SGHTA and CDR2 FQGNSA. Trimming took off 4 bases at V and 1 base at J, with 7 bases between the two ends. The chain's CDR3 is CASSYHGNTEAFF. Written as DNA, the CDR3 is TGTGCCAGCAGCTACCACGGGAACACTGAAGCTTTCTTT.

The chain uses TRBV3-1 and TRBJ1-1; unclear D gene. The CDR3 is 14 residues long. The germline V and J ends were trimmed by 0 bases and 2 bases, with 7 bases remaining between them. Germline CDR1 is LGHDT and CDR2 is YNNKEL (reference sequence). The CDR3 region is CASSQEYRNTEAFF. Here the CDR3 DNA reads TGTGCCAGCAGCCAAGAATACCGAAACACTGAAGCTTTCTTT.

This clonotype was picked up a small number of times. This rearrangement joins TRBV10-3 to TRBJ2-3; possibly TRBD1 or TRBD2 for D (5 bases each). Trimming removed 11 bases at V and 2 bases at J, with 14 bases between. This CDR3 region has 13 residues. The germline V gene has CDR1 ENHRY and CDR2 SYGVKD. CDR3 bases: TGTGCCTCATCGTACGGGGCCACAGATACGCAGTATTTT. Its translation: CASSYGATDTQYF.

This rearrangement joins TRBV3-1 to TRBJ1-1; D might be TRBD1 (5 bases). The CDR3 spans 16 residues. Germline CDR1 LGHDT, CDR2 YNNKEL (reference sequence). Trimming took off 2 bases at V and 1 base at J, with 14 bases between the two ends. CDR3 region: CASSQFGAGWNTEAFF. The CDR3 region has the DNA TGTGCCAGCAGCCAATTCGGGGCTGGGTGGAACACTGAAGCTTTCTTT.

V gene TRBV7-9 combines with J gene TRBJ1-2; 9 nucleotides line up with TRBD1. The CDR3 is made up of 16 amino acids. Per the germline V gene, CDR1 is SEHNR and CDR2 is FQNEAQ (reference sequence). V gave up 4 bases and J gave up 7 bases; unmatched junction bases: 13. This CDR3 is CASSSAGTGHLAGYTF. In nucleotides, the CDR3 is TGTGCCAGCAGCTCGGCCGGGACAGGGCATTTAGCTGGCTACACCTTC.

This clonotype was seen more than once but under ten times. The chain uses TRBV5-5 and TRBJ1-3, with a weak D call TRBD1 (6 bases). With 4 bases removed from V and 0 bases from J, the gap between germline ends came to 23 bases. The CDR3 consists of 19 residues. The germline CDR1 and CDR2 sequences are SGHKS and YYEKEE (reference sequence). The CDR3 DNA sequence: TGTGCCAGCAGCGACAAATTGGCAGGGGTCCCAATCTCTGGAAACACCATATATTTT. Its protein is CASSDKLAGVPISGNTIYF.

In DNA form, the CDR3 reads TGTGCCAGCAGCTTATCACGAGGGGAGGCTGGGGCCAACGTCCTGACTTTC. Translating it yields CASSLSRGEAGANVLTF. The genes are TRBV7-9 and TRBJ2-6; the D gene is possibly TRBD2 (6 bases). The germline V and J ends were trimmed by 2 bases and 2 bases, with 13 bases remaining between them. The CDR3 covers 17 residues. Germline V CDR1 and CDR2: SEHNR, FQNEAQ (reference sequence).

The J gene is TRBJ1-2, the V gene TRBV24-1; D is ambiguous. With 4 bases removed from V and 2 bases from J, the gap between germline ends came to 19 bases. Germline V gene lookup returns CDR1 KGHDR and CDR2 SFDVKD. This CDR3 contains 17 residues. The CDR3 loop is CATSDAPGRKSNYGYTF. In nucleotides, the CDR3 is TGTGCCACCAGTGACGCCCCTGGGCGCAAATCGAACTATGGCTACACCTTC.

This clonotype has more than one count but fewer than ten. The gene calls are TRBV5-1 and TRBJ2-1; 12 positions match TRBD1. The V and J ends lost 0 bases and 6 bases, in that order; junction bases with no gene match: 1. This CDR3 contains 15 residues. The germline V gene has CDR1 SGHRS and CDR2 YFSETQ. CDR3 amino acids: CASSLEGQGANEQFF. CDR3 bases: TGCGCCAGCAGCTTGGAGGGACAGGGGGCCAATGAGCAGTTCTTC.

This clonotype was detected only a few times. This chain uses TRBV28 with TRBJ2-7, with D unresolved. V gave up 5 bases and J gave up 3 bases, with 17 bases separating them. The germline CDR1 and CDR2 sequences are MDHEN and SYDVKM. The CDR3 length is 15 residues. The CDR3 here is CASSAALGRVYEQYV. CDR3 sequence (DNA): TGTGCCAGCAGTGCCGCCCTCGGGCGAGTCTACGAGCAGTACGTC.

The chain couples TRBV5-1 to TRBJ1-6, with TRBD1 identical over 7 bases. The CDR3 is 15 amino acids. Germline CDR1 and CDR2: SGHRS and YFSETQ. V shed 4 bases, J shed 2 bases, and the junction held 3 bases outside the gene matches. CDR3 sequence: CASSTGTAYNSPLHF. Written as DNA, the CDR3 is TGCGCCAGCAGCACCGGGACAGCCTATAATTCACCCCTCCACTTT.

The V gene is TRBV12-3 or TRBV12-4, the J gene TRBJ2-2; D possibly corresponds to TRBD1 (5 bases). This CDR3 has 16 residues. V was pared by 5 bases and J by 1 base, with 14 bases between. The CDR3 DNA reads TGTGCCAGCAGTCAACCCAGGGTGGAGAACACCGGGGAGCTGTTTTTT. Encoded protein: CASSQPRVENTGELFF.

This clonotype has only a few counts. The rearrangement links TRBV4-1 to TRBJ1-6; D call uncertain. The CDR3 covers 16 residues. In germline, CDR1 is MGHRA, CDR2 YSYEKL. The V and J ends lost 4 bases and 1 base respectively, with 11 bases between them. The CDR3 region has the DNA TGCGCCAGCAGCCCGCGGGAGACTTCCTATAATTCACCCCTCCACTTT. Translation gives CASSPRETSYNSPLHF.

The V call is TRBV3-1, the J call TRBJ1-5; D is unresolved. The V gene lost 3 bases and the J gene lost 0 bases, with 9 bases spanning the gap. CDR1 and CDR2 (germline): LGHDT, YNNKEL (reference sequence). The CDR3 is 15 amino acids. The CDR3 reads CASSQGSDSNQPQHF. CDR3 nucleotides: TGTGCCAGCAGCCAGGGATCCGATAGCAATCAGCCCCAGCATTTT.

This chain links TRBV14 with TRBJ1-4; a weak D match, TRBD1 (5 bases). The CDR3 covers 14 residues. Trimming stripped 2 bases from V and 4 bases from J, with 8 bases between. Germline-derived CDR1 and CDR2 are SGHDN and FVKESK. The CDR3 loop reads CASSQQGLNEKLFF. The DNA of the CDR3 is TGTGCCAGCAGCCAACAGGGACTTAATGAAAAACTGTTTTTT.

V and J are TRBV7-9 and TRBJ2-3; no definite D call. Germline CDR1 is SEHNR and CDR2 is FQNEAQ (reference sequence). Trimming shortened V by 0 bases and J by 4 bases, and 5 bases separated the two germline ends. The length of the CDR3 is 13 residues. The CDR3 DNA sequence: TGTGCCAGCAGCTTAGCGCAGGCAGATACGCAGTATTTT. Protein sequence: CASSLAQADTQYF.

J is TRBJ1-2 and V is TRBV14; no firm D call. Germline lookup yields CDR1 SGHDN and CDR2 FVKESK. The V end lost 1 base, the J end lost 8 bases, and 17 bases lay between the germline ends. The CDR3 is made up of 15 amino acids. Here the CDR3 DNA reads TGTGCCAGCAGCCAAGTTTCGAGTACCCTATTGGGCTACACCTTC. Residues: CASSQVSSTLLGYTF.

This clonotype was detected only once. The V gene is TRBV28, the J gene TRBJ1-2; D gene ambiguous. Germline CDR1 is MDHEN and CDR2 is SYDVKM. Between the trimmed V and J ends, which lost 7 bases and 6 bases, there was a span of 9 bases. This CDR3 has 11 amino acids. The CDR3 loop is CASIGLDGYTF. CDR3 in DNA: TGTGCCAGCATCGGGCTGGATGGCTACACCTTC.

The CDR3, as DNA: TGTGCCAGTAGCAAGGGGGAGCTGTTTTTT. The encoded protein is CASSKGELFF. The chain recombines TRBV19 with TRBJ2-2; D is unresolved. Trimming removed 6 bases from V and 8 bases from J, with 4 bases in between. The CDR3 length is 10 residues. Germline CDR1 is LNHDA and CDR2 is SQIVND (reference sequence).

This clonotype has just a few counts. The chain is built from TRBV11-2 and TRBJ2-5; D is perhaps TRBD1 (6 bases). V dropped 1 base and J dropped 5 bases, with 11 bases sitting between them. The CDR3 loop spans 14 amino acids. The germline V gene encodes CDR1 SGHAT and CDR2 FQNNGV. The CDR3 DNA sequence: TGTGCCAGCAGCTTAGTGACAGGCTGGGAGACCCAGTACTTC. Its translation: CASSLVTGWETQYF.

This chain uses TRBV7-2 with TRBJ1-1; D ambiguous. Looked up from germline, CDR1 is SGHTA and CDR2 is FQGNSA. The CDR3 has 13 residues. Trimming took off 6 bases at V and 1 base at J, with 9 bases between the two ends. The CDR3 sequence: CASSFGPNTEAFF. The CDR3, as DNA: TGTGCCAGCAGTTTTGGACCGAACACTGAAGCTTTCTTT. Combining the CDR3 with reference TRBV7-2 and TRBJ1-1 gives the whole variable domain GAGVSQSPSNKVTEKGKDVELRCDPISGHTALYWYRQSLGQGLEFLIYFQGNSAPDKSGLPSDRFSAERTGGSVSTLTIQRTQQEDSAVYLCASSFGPNTEAFFGQGTRLTVV.